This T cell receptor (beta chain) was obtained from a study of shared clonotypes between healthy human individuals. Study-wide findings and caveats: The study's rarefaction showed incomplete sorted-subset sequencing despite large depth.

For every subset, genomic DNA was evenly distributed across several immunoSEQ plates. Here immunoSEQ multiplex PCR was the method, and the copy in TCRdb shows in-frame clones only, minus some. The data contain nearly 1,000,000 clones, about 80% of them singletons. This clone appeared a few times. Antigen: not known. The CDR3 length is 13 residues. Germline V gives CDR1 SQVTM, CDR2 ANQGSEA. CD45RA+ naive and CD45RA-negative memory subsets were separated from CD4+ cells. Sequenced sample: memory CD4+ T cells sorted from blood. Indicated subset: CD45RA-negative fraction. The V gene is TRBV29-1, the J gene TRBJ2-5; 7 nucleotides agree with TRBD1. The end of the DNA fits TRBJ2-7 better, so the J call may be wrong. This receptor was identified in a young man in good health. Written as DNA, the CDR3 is TGCAGCGTCAGACAGGGAGTAATAAACGAGCAGTACTTC. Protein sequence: CSVRQGVINEQYF.